This TCR beta chain derives from a study of PD-L1 blockade in urothelial cancer. Study-wide context: The study started patients on atezolizumab in the mid-2010s, giving 1,200 mg intravenously every 3 weeks. Overall study findings and caveats: Blood TCR clonality below the median before treatment was a predictor of better survival. Patients with durable benefit had greater blood expansion of tumor-associated TCR clones 3 weeks into treatment.

Of note for this clone: Antigen specificity is unknown.

The CDR3 has 14 amino acids. Trimming took 10 bases from V and 0 from J, leaving 15 bases between them. Germline CDR1 reads ENHRY; CDR2 reads SYGVKD. Per-patient samples, pretreatment and on-treatment, numbered 1 to 8. TCRdb's table, derived via immunoSEQ multiplex PCR, lists solely in-frame clones and lacks some. The table lists 80,000 to 130,000 clones, approximately 90% of them singletons. The sequences come from PBMCs, collected around atezolizumab (anti-PD-L1) treatment. This clonotype originated in an elderly woman with urothelial cancer. The rearrangement links TRBV10-3 to TRBJ2-5; D is unresolved. CDR3 DNA sequence: TGTGCCACCAGGCAGGTGGAAAACCAAGAGACCCAGTACTTC. Protein: CATRQVENQETQYF.